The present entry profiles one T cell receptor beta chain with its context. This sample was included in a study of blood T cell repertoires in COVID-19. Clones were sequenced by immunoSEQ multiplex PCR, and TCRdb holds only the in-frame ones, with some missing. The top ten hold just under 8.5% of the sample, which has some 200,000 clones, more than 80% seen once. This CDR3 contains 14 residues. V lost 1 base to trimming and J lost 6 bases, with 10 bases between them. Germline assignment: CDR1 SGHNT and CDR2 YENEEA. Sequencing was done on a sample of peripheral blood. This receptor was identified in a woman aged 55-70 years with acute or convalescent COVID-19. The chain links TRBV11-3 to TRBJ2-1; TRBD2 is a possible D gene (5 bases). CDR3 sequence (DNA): TGTGCCAGCAGCTTAGGCCTAGAGGGCAATGAGCAGTTCTTC. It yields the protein CASSLGLEGNEQFF.